The next 3 T cell receptor beta chains were all read from a single sample in a study of cytomegalovirus exposure and HLA in healthy donors. Here immunoSEQ multiplex PCR was the method, and the copy in TCRdb shows in-frame clones only, minus some. The data show about 310,000 clones, approximately 85% seen once. The sample comprised PBMCs. The receptors stem from a man under 40 in good health and CMV-seronegative.

This rearrangement joins TRBV15 to TRBJ2-7; D is perhaps TRBD2 (6 bases). Germline V lookup: CDR1 LNHNV, CDR2 YYDKDF (reference sequence). The CDR3 has 15 residues. Between the trimmed V and J ends, which lost 0 bases and 4 bases, there was a span of 13 bases. CDR3 protein: CATSREGVGGYEQYF. Written as DNA, the CDR3 is TGTGCCACCAGCAGAGAGGGGGTCGGGGGATACGAGCAGTACTTC.

The V gene is TRBV7-8, the J gene TRBJ1-5; 8 bases align to TRBD1. Germline loops: CDR1 SGHVS, CDR2 FQNEAQ. The length of the CDR3 is 15 residues. Trimming took 5 bases from V and 4 from J; bases not matched to a gene: 7. For the CDR3, the DNA is TGTGCCAGCAGCCCCGGGGGGACAGGTAATCAGCCCCAGCATTTT. It specifies CASSPGGTGNQPQHF.

The rearrangement joins TRBV7-2 to TRBJ1-4; no definite D call. Germline lookup yields CDR1 SGHTA and CDR2 FQGNSA. The CDR3 has 15 amino acids. V lost 0 bases and J lost 3, with 8 bases in between. CDR3 in amino acids: CASSLAVLPNEKLFF. In DNA, the CDR3 is TGTGCCAGCAGCTTAGCCGTTCTACCTAATGAAAAACTGTTTTTT.